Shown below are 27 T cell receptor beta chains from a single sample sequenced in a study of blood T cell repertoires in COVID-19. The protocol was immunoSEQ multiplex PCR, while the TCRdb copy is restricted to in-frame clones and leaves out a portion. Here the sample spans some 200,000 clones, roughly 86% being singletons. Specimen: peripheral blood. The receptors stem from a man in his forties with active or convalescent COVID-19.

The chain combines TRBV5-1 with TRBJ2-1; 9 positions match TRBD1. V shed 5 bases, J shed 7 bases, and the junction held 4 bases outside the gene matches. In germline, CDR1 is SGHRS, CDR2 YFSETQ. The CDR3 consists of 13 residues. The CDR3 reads CASRGTGINEQFF. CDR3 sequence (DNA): TGCGCCAGCAGGGGGACAGGGATAAATGAGCAGTTCTTC.

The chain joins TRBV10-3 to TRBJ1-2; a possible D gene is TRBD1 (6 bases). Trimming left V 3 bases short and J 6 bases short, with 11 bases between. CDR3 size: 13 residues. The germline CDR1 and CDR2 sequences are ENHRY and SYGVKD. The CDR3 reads CAISDSDSNGYTF. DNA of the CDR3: TGTGCCATCAGTGATTCGGACAGTAATGGCTACACCTTC.

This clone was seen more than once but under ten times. CDR3 sequence (DNA): TGCGCCAGCAGCTTGGGGGTCCTAGGAAATGAGCAGTTCTTC. It translates to CASSLGVLGNEQFF. The chain is built from TRBV5-1 and TRBJ2-1; D is unresolved. The CDR3 spans 14 residues. V was clipped by 0 bases and J by 7 bases, with 11 bases between them. Germline values: CDR1 SGHRS, CDR2 YFSETQ.

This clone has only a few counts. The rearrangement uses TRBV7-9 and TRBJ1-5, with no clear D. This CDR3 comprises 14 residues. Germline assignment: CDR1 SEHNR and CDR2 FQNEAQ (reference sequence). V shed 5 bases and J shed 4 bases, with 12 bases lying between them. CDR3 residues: CASSAGRGNQPQHF. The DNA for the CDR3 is TGTGCCAGCAGCGCTGGACGGGGTAATCAGCCCCAGCATTTT.

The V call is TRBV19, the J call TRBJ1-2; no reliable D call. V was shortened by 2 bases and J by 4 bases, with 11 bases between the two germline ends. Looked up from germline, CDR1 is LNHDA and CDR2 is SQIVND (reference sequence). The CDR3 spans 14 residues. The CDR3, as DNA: TGTGCCAGTAGTATATCAGGAACCTCCTATGGCTACACCTTC. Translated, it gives CASSISGTSYGYTF.

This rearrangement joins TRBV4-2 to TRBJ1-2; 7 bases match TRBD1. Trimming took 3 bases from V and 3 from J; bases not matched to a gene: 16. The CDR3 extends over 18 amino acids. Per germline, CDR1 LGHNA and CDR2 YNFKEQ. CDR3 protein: CASSQSGQGGATYYGYTF. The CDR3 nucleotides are TGTGCCAGCAGCCAGTCTGGCCAGGGGGGCGCTACCTACTATGGCTACACCTTC.

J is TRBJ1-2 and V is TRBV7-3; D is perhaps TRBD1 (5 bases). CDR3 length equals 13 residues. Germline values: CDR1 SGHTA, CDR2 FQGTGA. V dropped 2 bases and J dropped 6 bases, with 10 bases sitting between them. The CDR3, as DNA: TGTGCCAGCAGCTTAGGGCGGGGGGATGGCTACACCTTC. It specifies CASSLGRGDGYTF.

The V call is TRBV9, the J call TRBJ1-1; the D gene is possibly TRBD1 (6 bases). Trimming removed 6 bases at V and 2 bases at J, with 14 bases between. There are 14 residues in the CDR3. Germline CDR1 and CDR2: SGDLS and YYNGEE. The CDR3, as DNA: TGTGCCAGCAACTTGGCAGGGGATAACACTGAAGCTTTCTTT. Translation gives CASNLAGDNTEAFF. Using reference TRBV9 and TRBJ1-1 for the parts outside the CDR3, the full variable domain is DSGVTQTPKHLITATGQRVTLRCSPRSGDLSVYWYQQSLDQGLQFLIQYYNGEERAKGNILERFSAQQFPDLHSELNLSSLELGDSALYFCASNLAGDNTEAFFGQGTRLTVV.

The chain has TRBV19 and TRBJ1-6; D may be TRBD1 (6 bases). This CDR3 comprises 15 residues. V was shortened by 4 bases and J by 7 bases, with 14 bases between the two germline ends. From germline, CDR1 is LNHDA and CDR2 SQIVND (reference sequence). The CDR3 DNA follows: TGTGCCAGTAGTACAACACAGGGAAACAATTCACCCCTCCACTTT. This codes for CASSTTQGNNSPLHF.

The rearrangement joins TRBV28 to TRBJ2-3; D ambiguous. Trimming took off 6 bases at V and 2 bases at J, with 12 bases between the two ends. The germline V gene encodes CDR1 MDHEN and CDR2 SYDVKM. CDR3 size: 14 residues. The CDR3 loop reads CASSLLGVTDTQYF. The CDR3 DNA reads TGTGCCAGCAGCCTCCTCGGTGTCACAGATACGCAGTATTTT.

CDR3 sequence (DNA): TGTGCCAGCAGTAGTCCCCGCAGATATGAACACACTGAAGCTTTCTTT. Translation: CASSSPRRYEHTEAFF. This sequence joins TRBV28 and TRBJ1-1; D remains ambiguous. Germline lookup yields CDR1 MDHEN and CDR2 SYDVKM. V lost 5 bases to trimming and J lost 3 bases, with 19 bases between them. The CDR3 totals 16 residues.

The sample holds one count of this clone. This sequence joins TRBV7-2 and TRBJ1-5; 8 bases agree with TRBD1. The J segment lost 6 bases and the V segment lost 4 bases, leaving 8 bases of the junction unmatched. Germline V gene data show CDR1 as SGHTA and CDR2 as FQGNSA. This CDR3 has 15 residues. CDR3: CASSSKGQGGQPQHF. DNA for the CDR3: TGTGCCAGCAGCTCCAAAGGACAGGGTGGTCAGCCCCAGCATTTT.

CDR3: CASSQAVAKNIQYF. DNA of the CDR3: TGTGCCAGCAGCCAAGCAGTAGCCAAAAACATTCAGTACTTC. The J gene is TRBJ2-4, the V gene TRBV3-1 (or the pseudogene TRBV3-2); D remains ambiguous. Trimming cost V 1 base and J 0 bases, with 4 bases left between them. The CDR3 has 14 residues. In germline, CDR1 is LGHDT, CDR2 YNNKEL (reference sequence).

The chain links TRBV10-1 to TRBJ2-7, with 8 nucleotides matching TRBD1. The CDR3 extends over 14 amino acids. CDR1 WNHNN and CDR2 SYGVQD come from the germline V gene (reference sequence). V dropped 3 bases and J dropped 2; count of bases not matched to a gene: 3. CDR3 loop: CASSEQGGAYEQYF. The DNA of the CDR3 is TGCGCCAGCAGTGAACAGGGGGGAGCCTACGAGCAGTACTTC.

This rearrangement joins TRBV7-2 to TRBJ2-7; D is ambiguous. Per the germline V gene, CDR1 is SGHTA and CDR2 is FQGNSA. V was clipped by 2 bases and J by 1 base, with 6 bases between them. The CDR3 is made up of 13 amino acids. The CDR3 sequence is CASSLSRSYEQYF. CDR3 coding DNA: TGTGCCAGCAGCTTAAGCCGGTCCTACGAGCAGTACTTC.

The CDR3 spells CASTYSGGTGQNQPQHF. CDR3 DNA sequence: TGTGCCAGCACATACTCAGGGGGGACAGGTCAAAATCAGCCCCAGCATTTT. The J gene is TRBJ1-5, the V gene TRBV7-9, with TRBD1 matching over 8 bases. J lost 4 bases, V lost 7 bases, and 15 bases had no gene match. The CDR3 consists of 17 residues. Germline loops: CDR1 SEHNR, CDR2 FQNEAQ (reference sequence).

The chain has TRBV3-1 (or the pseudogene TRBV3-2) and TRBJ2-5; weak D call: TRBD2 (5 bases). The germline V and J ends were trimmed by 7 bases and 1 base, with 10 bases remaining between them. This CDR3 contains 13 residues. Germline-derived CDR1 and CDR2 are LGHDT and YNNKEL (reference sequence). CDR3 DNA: TGTGCCAGCACCCCTACTAGCCAAGAGACCCAGTACTTC. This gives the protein CASTPTSQETQYF.

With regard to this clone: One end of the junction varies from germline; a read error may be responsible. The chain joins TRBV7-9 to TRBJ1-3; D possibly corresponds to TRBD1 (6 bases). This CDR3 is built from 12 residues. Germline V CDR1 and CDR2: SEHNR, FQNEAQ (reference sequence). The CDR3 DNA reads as TGTGCCAGCAGCCCGACAGGAAGCACCATATATTTT. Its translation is CASSPTGSTIYF.

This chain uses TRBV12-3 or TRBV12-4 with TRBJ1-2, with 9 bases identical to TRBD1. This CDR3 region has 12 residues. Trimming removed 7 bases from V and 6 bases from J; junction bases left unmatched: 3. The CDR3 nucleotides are TGTGCCAGCACCGACAGGGGGGATGGCTACACCTTC. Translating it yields CASTDRGDGYTF.

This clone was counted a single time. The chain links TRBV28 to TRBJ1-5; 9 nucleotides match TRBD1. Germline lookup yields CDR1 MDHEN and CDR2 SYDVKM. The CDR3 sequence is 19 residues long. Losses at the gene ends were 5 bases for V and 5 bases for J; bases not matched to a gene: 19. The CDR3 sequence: CASSLQGALSLVGDQPQHF. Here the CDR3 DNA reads TGTGCCAGCAGTCTACAGGGGGCTTTAAGCCTCGTCGGGGATCAGCCCCAGCATTTT.

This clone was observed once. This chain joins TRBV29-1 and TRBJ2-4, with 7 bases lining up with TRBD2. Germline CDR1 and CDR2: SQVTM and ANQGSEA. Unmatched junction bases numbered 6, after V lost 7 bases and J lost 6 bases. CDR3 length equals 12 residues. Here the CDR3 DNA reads TGCAGCGCTCAGGGAGGGGTAAACATTCAGTACTTC. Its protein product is CSAQGGVNIQYF.

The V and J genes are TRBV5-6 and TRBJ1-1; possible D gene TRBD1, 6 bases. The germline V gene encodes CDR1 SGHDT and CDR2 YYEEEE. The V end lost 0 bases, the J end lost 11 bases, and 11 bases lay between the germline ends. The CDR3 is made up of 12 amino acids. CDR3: CASSLDRVSAFF. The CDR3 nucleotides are TGTGCCAGCAGCTTGGACAGGGTGTCGGCTTTCTTT.

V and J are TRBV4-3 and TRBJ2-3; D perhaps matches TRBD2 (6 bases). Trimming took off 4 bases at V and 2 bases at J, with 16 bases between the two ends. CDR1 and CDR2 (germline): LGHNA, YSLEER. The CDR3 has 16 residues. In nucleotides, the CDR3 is TGCGCCAGCAGCCGCCGACTAGGCCCTTTCACAGATACGCAGTATTTT. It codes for CASSRRLGPFTDTQYF.

In DNA, the CDR3 is TGTGCCAGTAGGCTTAGCGGGACAGGGGGTCAGCCCCAGCATTTT. Its protein is CASRLSGTGGQPQHF. V usage is TRBV19 and J usage is TRBJ1-5; 11 bases line up with TRBD1. The J segment lost 6 bases and the V segment lost 6 bases, leaving 7 bases of the junction unmatched. The CDR3 has 15 amino acids. CDR1 and CDR2 (germline): LNHDA, SQIVND (reference sequence).

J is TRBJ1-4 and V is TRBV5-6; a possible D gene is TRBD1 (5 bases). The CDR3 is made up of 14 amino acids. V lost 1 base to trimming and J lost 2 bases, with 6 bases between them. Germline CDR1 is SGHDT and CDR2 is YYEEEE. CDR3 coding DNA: TGTGCCAGCAGCTTGAGGGGTACTAATGAAAAACTGTTTTTT. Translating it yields CASSLRGTNEKLFF.

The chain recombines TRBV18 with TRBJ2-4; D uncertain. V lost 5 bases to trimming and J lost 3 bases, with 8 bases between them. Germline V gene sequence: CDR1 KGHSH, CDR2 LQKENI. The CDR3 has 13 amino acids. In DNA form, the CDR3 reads TGTGCCAGCTCAAGCCCGAACAAAAACATTCAGTACTTC. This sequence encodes CASSSPNKNIQYF.

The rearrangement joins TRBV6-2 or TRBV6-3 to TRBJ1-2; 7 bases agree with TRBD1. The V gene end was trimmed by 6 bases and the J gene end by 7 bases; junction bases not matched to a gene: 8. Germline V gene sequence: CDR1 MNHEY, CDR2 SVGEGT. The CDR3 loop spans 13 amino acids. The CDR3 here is CASSQYGTAGYTF. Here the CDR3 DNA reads TGTGCCAGCAGCCAATACGGGACAGCTGGCTACACCTTC.